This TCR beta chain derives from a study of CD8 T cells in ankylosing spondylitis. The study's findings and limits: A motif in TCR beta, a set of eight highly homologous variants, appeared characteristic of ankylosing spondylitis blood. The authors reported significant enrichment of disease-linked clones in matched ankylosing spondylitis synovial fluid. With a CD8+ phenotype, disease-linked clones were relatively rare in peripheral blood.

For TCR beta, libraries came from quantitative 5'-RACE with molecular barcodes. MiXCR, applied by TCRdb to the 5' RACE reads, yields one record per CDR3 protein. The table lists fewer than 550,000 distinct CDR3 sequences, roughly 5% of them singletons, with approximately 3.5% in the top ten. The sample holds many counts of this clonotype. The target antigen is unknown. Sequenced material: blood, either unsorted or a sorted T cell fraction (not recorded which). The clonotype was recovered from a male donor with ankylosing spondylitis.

DNA for the CDR3: TGTGCCAGCACCTACGGGCAGCGCACAGATACGCAGTATTTT. Translation: CASTYGQRTDTQYF. The chain combines TRBV6-1 with TRBJ2-3; no clear D. The CDR3 totals 14 residues. The germline V and J ends were trimmed by 7 bases and 1 base, with 12 bases remaining between them. CDR1 MNHNS and CDR2 SASEGT come from the germline V gene.